A selection of T cell receptor beta chains follows, all from one sample in a study of control samples from healthy donors and cancer patients. Repertoires were generated with immunoSEQ multiplex PCR, while TCRdb's copy carries only in-frame clones and drops some. This sample has about 110,000 clones, with over 75% found just once. Sequencing was carried out using blood. These receptors were obtained from a human donor in good health. The donor label of this sample is uncertain. CDR3s include the opening cysteine and the closing phenylalanine or tryptophan. The D gene is left open where the match is weak. Clone size, where shown, is once, few, many, or a class for clones that have expanded.

NA | TRBD1 | TRBJ1-1 | TRBV5-8 | CASSSGQVLNTEAFF | TGTGCCAGCAGCTCCGGACAGGTCTTGAACACTGAAGCTTTCTTT
NA | NA | TRBJ2-5 | TRBV6-5 | CASSSMGGRETQYF | TGTGCCAGCAGTTCGATGGGGGGCCGAGAGACCCAGTACTTC
NA | NA | TRBJ1-1 | TRBV5-6 | CASSPLLRGTEAFF | TGTGCCAGCAGCCCTTTGTTAAGGGGCACTGAAGCTTTCTTT
NA | NA | TRBJ2-5 | TRBV10-2 | CASSGSTKVRETQYF | TGCGCCAGCAGTGGGTCGACTAAAGTCCGGGAGACCCAGTACTTC
once | NA | TRBJ1-1 | TRBV12-3/TRBV12-4 | CASSLGRNTEAFF | TGTGCCAGCAGTCTAGGGAGGAACACTGAAGCTTTCTTT
NA | NA | TRBJ2-2 | TRBV9 | CASSVRGVQDTGELFF | TGTGCCAGCAGCGTACGAGGGGTCCAAGACACCGGGGAGCTGTTTTTT
NA | NA | TRBJ2-1 | TRBV4-1 | CASSQATGYNEQFF | TGCGCCAGCAGCCAAGCCACAGGTTACAATGAGCAGTTCTTC
once | TRBD1 | TRBJ2-1 | TRBV27 | CASSLSTGTGVPEQFF | TGTGCCAGCAGTTTATCCACCGGGACAGGGGTTCCTGAGCAGTTCTTC
NA | NA | TRBJ1-1 | TRBV15 | CATSRDAVSPYTEAFF | TGTGCCACCAGCAGAGATGCGGTTTCCCCCTACACTGAAGCTTTCTTT
few | NA | TRBJ2-7 | TRBV10-1 | CASGQGAYEQYF | TGCGCCAGCGGCCAGGGTGCCTACGAGCAGTACTTC
NA | NA | TRBJ2-1 | TRBV6-5 | CASSYVQGGYNEQFF | TGTGCCAGCAGTTACGTCCAGGGGGGGTACAATGAGCAGTTCTTC
NA | NA | TRBJ2-7 | TRBV4-2 | CASSPGTPDLYF | TGTGCCAGCAGCCCGGGGACTCCCGATCTGTACTTC
NA | TRBD1 | TRBJ1-1 | TRBV28 | CASRETGDTEAFF | TGTGCCAGCAGGGAAACAGGGGACACTGAAGCTTTCTTT
NA | NA | TRBJ1-1 | TRBV2 | CASSEYGQAFF | TGTGCCAGCAGTGAATATGGTCAAGCTTTCTTT
NA | NA | TRBJ1-4 | TRBV10-3 | CAISSAIFRDPSAPATNEKLFF | TGTGCCATCAGTTCAGCGATTTTCCGGGATCCTTCAGCTCCTGCAACTAATGAAAAACTGTTTTTT
NA | NA | TRBJ1-2 | TRBV2 | CASRATPLASYGYTF | TGTGCCAGCAGAGCTACACCCCTCGCGAGCTATGGCTACACCTTC
NA | NA | TRBJ1-6 | TRBV30 | CAWSIGSDNSPLHF | TGTGCCTGGAGTATAGGTTCGGACAATTCACCCCTCCACTTT
NA | NA | TRBJ1-1 | TRBV27 | CASSSEVKEWWNTEAFF | TGTGCCAGCAGTTCGGAAGTGAAGGAATGGTGGAACACTGAAGCTTTCTTT
NA | NA | TRBJ2-5 | TRBV6-5 | CASSYGQETQYF | TGTGCCAGCAGTTACGGGCAAGAGACCCAGTACTTC
NA | NA | TRBJ1-2 | TRBV28 | CASSLLGYGYTF | TGTGCCAGCAGTCTCTTGGGTTATGGCTACACCTTC
NA | NA | TRBJ1-5 | TRBV6-5 | CASSYSPRNQPQHF | TGTGCCAGCAGTTACTCTCCGCGGAATCAGCCCCAGCATTTT
NA | NA | TRBJ1-3 | TRBV30 | CAWKDVGAPGNTIYF | TGTGCCTGGAAAGATGTCGGGGCGCCTGGAAACACCATATATTTT
NA | TRBD1 | TRBJ2-1 | TRBV4-2 | CASSQAPGTGGNEQFF | TGTGCCAGCAGCCAGGCCCCCGGGACAGGGGGCAATGAGCAGTTCTTC
NA | TRBD2 | TRBJ2-6 | TRBV7-3 | CASSPTRLAGGLSGANVLTF | TGTGCCAGCAGCCCCACTCGACTAGCGGGGGGCCTCTCTGGGGCCAACGTCCTGACTTTC
NA | TRBD1 | TRBJ2-7 | TRBV28 | CASSSPGQAAYEQYF | TGTGCCAGCAGTTCACCGGGACAGGCCGCCTACGAGCAGTACTTC
few | NA | TRBJ1-2 | TRBV4-3 | CASSSPGHGSYGYTF | TGCGCCAGCAGCTCGCCGGGACACGGCAGCTATGGCTACACCTTC
NA | NA | TRBJ1-2 | TRBV7-2 | CASSLVTLGYTF | TGTGCCAGCAGCTTAGTAACCCTAGGCTACACCTTC
NA | NA | TRBJ2-3 | TRBV12-3/TRBV12-4 | CASRTGHPDTQYF | TGTGCCAGCAGGACCGGACATCCAGATACGCAGTATTTT
NA | TRBD1 | TRBJ2-1 | TRBV6-5 | CASGRQGANEQFF | TGTGCCAGCGGGAGACAGGGGGCTAATGAGCAGTTCTTC
NA | NA | TRBJ1-2 | TRBV30 | CAWSVTGSPYGYTF | TGTGCCTGGAGTGTTACGGGGTCTCCCTATGGCTACACCTTC
NA | NA | TRBJ1-3 | TRBV19 | CASSPPPGNTIYF | TGTGCCAGTAGTCCTCCTCCGGGGAACACCATATATTTT
once | NA | TRBJ1-1 | TRBV27 | CASSFSSRNTEAFF | TGTGCCAGCAGTTTTTCGTCTCGGAACACTGAAGCTTTCTTT
NA | NA | TRBJ2-5 | TRBV6-4 | CASSDGLKPGVGVTQYF | TGTGCCAGCAGTGACGGTCTTAAGCCGGGCGTTGGAGTGACCCAGTACTTC
NA | NA | TRBJ1-2 | TRBV4-3 | CASSPYSGDYGYTF | TGCGCCAGCAGCCCATACTCAGGGGACTATGGCTACACCTTC
NA | TRBD1 | TRBJ1-1 | TRBV30 | CARGQGNTEAFF | TGTGCCCGTGGACAGGGGAACACTGAAGCTTTCTTT
NA | NA | TRBJ2-7 | TRBV30 | CAWSVGFVGEQYF | TGTGCCTGGAGTGTTGGCTTCGTGGGCGAGCAGTACTTC
NA | NA | TRBJ1-3 | TRBV4-2 | CASSQDGGVNGNTIYF | TGTGCCAGCAGCCAAGATGGGGGGGTTAATGGAAACACCATATATTTT
NA | NA | TRBJ1-3 | TRBV6-1 | CASSEHSGPGNTIYF | TGTGCCAGCAGTGAACATTCGGGTCCCGGAAACACCATATATTTT
few | NA | TRBJ1-5 | TRBV7-2 | CASRSGPGGGQPQHF | TGTGCCAGCAGAAGCGGACCGGGGGGCGGTCAGCCCCAGCATTTT
once | NA | TRBJ1-5 | TRBV6-5 | CASSTHRDQPQHF | TGTGCCAGCAGTACTCACAGGGATCAGCCCCAGCATTTT
NA | NA | TRBJ1-2 | TRBV9 | CASSVMGYGYTF | TGTGCCAGCAGCGTAATGGGATATGGCTACACCTTC
few | TRBD1 | TRBJ2-7 | TRBV27 | CASTSPWDRGLYEQYF | TGTGCCAGCACTTCGCCGTGGGACAGGGGGCTCTACGAGCAGTACTTC
NA | NA | TRBJ1-6 | TRBV7-8 | CASSLASGLYNSPLHF | TGTGCCAGCAGCTTAGCATCAGGGCTCTATAATTCACCCCTCCACTTT
NA | NA | TRBJ2-1 | TRBV6-5 | CASSYVSGNEQFF | TGTGCCAGCAGTTACGTCTCGGGTAATGAGCAGTTCTTC
NA | TRBD1 | TRBJ1-5 | TRBV19 | CASSIWTGDQPQHF | TGTGCCAGTAGTATTTGGACAGGGGATCAGCCCCAGCATTTT